The rows below give T cell receptor beta chains drawn from one sample of a study of blood T cell repertoires in COVID-19. Libraries were prepared by immunoSEQ multiplex PCR; TCRdb keeps only in-frame clonotypes and omits some of them. Of approximately 180,000 clones in the sample, more than 75% were seen once. The sequencing sample was made of peripheral blood. Every receptor here comes from a person aged 70 to 80 with COVID-19, enrolled during active disease. Both conserved end residues are part of each CDR3. Each record gives: V gene, J gene, CDR3 protein.

V gene: TRBV2; J gene: TRBJ1-2; CDR3 protein: CASSEGTGGGWRDYGYTF
V gene: TRBV20-1; J gene: TRBJ1-5; CDR3 protein: CSASRGNQPQHF
V gene: TRBV6-1; J gene: TRBJ2-1; CDR3 protein: CASSVIGQGRVDNEQFF
V gene: TRBV4-3; J gene: TRBJ1-2; CDR3 protein: CASSQDWEGLQSYGYTF
V gene: TRBV4-3; J gene: TRBJ2-1; CDR3 protein: CASSQVGGDNEQFF
V gene: TRBV12-5; J gene: TRBJ2-1; CDR3 protein: CASAGRTGLAGANEQFF
V gene: TRBV19; J gene: TRBJ2-7; CDR3 protein: CASSIPGQGGDEQYF
V gene: TRBV6-2/TRBV6-3; J gene: TRBJ1-2; CDR3 protein: CASSLTGFSYGYTF
V gene: TRBV6-1; J gene: TRBJ1-2; CDR3 protein: CASSEIGTGYYGYTF
V gene: TRBV24-1; J gene: TRBJ2-7; CDR3 protein: CATSVGGQALEQYF
V gene: TRBV2; J gene: TRBJ1-5; CDR3 protein: CASSGERQPQHF
V gene: TRBV7-3; J gene: TRBJ2-7; CDR3 protein: CASSLNQGYEQYF
V gene: TRBV18; J gene: TRBJ2-7; CDR3 protein: CASSPSLGDEQYF
V gene: TRBV24-1; J gene: TRBJ2-1; CDR3 protein: CATSSGGAQYNEQFF
V gene: TRBV5-1; J gene: TRBJ2-5; CDR3 protein: CASSFSEETQYF
V gene: TRBV27; J gene: TRBJ1-2; CDR3 protein: CASSSVIGSNYGYTF
V gene: TRBV19; J gene: TRBJ1-1; CDR3 protein: CASFRQGYPAEAFF
V gene: TRBV19; J gene: TRBJ1-1; CDR3 protein: CASSIRGAENTEAFF
V gene: TRBV9; J gene: TRBJ1-2; CDR3 protein: CASSRQEWEGGYTF
V gene: TRBV24-1; J gene: TRBJ2-1; CDR3 protein: CATSDEAGGYNEQFF
V gene: TRBV2; J gene: TRBJ1-2; CDR3 protein: CATTDSQFNGYTF
V gene: TRBV2; J gene: TRBJ2-3; CDR3 protein: CASSERLANTQYF
V gene: TRBV11-2; J gene: TRBJ2-1; CDR3 protein: CASSLGLSLSSYNEQFF
V gene: TRBV6-5; J gene: TRBJ2-1; CDR3 protein: CASSYRAGGNEQFF
V gene: TRBV4-3; J gene: TRBJ2-2; CDR3 protein: CASRGQVGNTGELFF
V gene: TRBV11-3; J gene: TRBJ1-1; CDR3 protein: CASSLSGVTEAFF
V gene: TRBV19; J gene: TRBJ2-7; CDR3 protein: CASNGPGGNEQYF
V gene: TRBV9; J gene: TRBJ2-1; CDR3 protein: CASSEGIGAPSYNEQFF
V gene: TRBV15; J gene: TRBJ2-7; CDR3 protein: CATSREGAPSYEQYF
V gene: TRBV9; J gene: TRBJ2-7; CDR3 protein: CASSVGPGREVYEQYF
V gene: TRBV19; J gene: TRBJ1-6; CDR3 protein: CASSPGQGSVDSPLHF